This T cell receptor beta chain was recorded in a study of blood T cell repertoires in COVID-19. Study summary: From the United States, Italy and Spain came samples of acute and convalescent COVID-19.

Sequencing was performed with immunoSEQ multiplex PCR; in TCRdb, only in-frame clones are kept and a portion is missing. Among 350,000 or so clones listed, around nine tenths were seen once. Seattle participants joined during active infection and were tracked over time. This TCR came from an older woman with COVID-19, enrolled during active disease. The sequencing input was peripheral blood.

CDR3 amino acids: CASSLGVGLRTGELFF. CDR3 sequence (DNA): TGTGCCAGCAGCTTAGGGGTGGGGCTAAGGACCGGGGAGCTGTTTTTT. The chain couples TRBV7-8 to TRBJ2-2; D is possibly TRBD1 (5 bases). Trimming removed 1 base at V and 5 bases at J, with 14 bases between. Germline values: CDR1 SGHVS, CDR2 FQNEAQ. There are 16 residues in the CDR3.